This T cell receptor beta chain was identified during a study of shared clonotypes between healthy human individuals. Study results and limitations: Estimated richness was generally greater in naive than memory subsets. Clonotypes shared by all four sorted-subset donors had higher generation probabilities than non-shared clonotypes. Clonotype sharing levels among donors were expected to vary with sequencing depth.

The CDR3 has 15 amino acids. Per the germline V gene, CDR1 is SGDLS and CDR2 is YYNGEE. V lost 0 bases, J lost 2 bases, and 9 bases lay in between. In regard to this clone: Its antigen is as yet unknown. Additional DNA sequences in this sample encode the identical CDR3.

TCRdb's copy holds only in-frame clones and misses some; the assay was immunoSEQ multiplex PCR. The profile shows about 2.5 million clones, about 90% of them singletons. The TCR was taken from a man younger than 35 in good health. Some clones in this sample may be carry-over from other donors' samples. Sequenced input: naive CD4+ T cells from PBMCs. Subset defined: CD45RA+ positively selected. This chain links TRBV9 with TRBJ2-1; D uncertain. The CDR3 is CASSVGGNAYNEQFF. The CDR3 DNA follows: TGTGCCAGCAGCGTAGGTGGAAACGCCTACAATGAGCAGTTCTTC.